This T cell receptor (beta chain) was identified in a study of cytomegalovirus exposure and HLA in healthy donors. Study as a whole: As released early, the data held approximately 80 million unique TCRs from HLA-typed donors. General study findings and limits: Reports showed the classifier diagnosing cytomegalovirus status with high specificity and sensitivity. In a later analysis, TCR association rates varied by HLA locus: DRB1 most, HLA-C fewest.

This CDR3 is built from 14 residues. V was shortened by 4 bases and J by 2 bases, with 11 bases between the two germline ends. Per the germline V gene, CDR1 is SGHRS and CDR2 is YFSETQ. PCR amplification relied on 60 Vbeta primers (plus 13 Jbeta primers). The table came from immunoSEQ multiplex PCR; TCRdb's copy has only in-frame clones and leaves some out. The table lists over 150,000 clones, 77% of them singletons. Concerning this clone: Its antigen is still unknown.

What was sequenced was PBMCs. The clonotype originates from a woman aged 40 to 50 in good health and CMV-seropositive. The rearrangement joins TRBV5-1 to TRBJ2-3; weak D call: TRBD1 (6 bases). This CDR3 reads CASSDGQTTDTQYF. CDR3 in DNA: TGCGCCAGCAGCGATGGACAGACCACAGATACGCAGTATTTT. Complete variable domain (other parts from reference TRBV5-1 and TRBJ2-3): KAGVTQTPRYLIKTRGQQVTLSCSPISGHRSVSWYQQTPGQGLQFLFEYFSETQRNKGNFPGRFSGRQFSNSRSEMNVSTLELGDSALYLCASSDGQTTDTQYFGPGTRLTVL.